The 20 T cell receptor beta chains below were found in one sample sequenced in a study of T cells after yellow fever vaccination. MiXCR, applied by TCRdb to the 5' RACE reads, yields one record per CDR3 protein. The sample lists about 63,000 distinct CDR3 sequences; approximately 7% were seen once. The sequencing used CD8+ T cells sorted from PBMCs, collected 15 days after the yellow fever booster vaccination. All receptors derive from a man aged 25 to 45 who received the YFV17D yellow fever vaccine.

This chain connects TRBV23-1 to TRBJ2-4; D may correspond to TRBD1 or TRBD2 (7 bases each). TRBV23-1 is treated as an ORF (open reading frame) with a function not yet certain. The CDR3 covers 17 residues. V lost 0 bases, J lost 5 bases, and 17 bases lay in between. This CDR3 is CASSQSWGRGPQNIQYF. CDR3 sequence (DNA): TGCGCCAGCAGTCAATCCTGGGGGAGGGGGCCTCAAAACATTCAGTACTTC.

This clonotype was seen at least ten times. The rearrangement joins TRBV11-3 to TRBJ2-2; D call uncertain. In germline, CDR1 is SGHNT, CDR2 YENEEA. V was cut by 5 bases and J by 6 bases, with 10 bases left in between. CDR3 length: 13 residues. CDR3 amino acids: CASSKRGPGELFF. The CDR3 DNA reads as TGTGCCAGCAGCAAGAGAGGCCCCGGGGAGCTGTTTTTT.

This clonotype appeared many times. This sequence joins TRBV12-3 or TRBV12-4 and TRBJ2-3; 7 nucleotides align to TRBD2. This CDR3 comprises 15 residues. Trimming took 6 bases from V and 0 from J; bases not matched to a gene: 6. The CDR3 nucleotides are TGTGCCAGCAGCCCCGGGAGGACTAGCACAGATACGCAGTATTTT. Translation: CASSPGRTSTDTQYF.

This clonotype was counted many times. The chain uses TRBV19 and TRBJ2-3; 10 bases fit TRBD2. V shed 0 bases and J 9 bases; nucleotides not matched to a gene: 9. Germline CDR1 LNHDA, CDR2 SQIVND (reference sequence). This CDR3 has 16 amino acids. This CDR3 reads CASSIDPSGRRRTQYF. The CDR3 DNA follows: TGTGCCAGTAGTATAGACCCTAGCGGGAGACGGCGAACGCAGTATTTT.

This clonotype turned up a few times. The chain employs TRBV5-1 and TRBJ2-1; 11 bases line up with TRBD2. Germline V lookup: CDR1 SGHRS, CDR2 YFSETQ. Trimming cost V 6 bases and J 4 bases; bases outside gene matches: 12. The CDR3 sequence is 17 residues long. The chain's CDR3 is CASTGLAGQGRYNEQFF. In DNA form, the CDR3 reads TGCGCCAGCACCGGACTAGCGGGCCAAGGTCGGTACAATGAGCAGTTCTTC.

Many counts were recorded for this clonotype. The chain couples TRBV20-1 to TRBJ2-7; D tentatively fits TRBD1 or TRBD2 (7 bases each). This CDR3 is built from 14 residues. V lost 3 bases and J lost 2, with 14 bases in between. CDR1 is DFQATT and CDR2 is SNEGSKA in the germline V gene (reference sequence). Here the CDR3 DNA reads TGCAGTGCTAGCCCCCAGGGGGGGACCTACGAGCAGTACTTC. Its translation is CSASPQGGTYEQYF.

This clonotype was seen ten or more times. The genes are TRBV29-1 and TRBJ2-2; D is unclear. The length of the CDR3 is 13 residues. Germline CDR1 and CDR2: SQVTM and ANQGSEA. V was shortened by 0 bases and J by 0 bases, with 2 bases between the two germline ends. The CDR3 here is CSVEEANTGELFF. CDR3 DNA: TGCAGCGTTGAAGAAGCGAACACCGGGGAGCTGTTTTTT.

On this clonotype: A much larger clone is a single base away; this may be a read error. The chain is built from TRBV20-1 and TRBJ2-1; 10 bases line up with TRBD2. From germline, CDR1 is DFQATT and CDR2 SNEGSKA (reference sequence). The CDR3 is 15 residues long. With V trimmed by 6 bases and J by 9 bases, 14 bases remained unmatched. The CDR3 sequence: CSARGRAGGPGEQFF. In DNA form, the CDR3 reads TGCAGTGCAAGGGGGCGAGCGGGAGGGCCGGGTGAGCAGTTCTTC.

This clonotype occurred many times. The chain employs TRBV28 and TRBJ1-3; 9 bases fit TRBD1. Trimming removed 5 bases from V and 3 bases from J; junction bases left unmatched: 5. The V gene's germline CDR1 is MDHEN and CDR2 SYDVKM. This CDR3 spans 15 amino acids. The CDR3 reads CASSPTGGGGNTIYF. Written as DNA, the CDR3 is TGTGCCAGCAGTCCAACAGGGGGCGGTGGAAACACCATATATTTT.

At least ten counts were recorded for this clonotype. In DNA, the CDR3 is TGTGCCTGGTGGCCGGGAGGCTACAATGAGCAGTTCTTC. Translation: CAWWPGGYNEQFF. This sequence joins TRBV30 and TRBJ2-1, with 7 bases fitting TRBD2. Unmatched junction bases numbered 4, after V lost 5 bases and J lost 3 bases. CDR1 is GTSNPN and CDR2 is SVGIG in the germline V gene (reference sequence). This CDR3 is built from 13 residues.

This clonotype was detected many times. The CDR3 loop is CATSPRTGTDTQYF. The CDR3 nucleotides read TGTGCCACCAGCCCCCGGACGGGCACAGATACGCAGTATTTT. This rearrangement joins TRBV15 to TRBJ2-3, with D unresolved. The V and J ends lost 5 bases and 1 base respectively, with 10 bases between them. Germline lookup yields CDR1 LNHNV and CDR2 YYDKDF (reference sequence). The CDR3 length is 14 residues.

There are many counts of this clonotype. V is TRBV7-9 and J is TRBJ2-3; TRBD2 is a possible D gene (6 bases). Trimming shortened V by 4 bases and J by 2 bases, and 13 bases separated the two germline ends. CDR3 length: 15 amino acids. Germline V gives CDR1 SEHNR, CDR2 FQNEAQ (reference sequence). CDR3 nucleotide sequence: TGTGCCAGCAGCTCGAGACTAGAGGCCACAGATACGCAGTATTTT. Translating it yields CASSSRLEATDTQYF. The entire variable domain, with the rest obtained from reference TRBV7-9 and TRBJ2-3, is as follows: DTGVSQNPRHKITKRGQNVTFRCDPISEHNRLYWYRQTLGQGPEFLTYFQNEAQLEKSRLLSDRFSAERPKGSFSTLEIQRTEQGDSAMYLCASSSRLEATDTQYFGPGTRLTVL.

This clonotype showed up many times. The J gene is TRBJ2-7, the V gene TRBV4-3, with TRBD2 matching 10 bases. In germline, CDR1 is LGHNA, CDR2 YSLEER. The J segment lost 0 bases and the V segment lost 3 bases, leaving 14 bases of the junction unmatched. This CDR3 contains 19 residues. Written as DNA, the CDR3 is TGCGCCAGCAGCCAGGGAGGGCTAGCGGGAGACCTTTACTCCTACGAGCAGTACTTC. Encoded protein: CASSQGGLAGDLYSYEQYF.

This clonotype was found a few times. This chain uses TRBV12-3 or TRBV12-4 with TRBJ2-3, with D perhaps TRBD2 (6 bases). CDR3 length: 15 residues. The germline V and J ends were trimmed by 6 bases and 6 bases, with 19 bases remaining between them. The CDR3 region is CASRGGASYRDTQYF. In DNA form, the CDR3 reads TGTGCCAGCAGGGGCGGGGCGAGCTACCGGGATACGCAGTATTTT.

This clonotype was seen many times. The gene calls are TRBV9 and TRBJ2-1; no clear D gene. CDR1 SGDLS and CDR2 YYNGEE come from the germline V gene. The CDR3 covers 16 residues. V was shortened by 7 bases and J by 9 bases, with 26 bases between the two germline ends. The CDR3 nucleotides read TGTGCCAGCTCCCCTGGTGACGGCCCTGGGGTAGGTGAGCAGTTCTTC. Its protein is CASSPGDGPGVGEQFF.

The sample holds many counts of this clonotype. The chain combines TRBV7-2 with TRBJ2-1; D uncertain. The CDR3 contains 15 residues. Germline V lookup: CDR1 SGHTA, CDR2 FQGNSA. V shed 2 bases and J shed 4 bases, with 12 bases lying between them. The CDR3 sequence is CASSLNSGEYNEQFF. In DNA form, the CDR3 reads TGTGCCAGCAGCTTAAATTCTGGCGAGTACAATGAGCAGTTCTTC.

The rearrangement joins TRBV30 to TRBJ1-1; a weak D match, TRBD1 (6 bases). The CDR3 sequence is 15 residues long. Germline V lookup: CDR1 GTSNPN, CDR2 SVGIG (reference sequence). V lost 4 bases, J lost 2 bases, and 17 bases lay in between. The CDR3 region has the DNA TGTGCCTGGAACACGAGGGGGTATGTAAACACTGAAGCTTTCTTT. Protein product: CAWNTRGYVNTEAFF.

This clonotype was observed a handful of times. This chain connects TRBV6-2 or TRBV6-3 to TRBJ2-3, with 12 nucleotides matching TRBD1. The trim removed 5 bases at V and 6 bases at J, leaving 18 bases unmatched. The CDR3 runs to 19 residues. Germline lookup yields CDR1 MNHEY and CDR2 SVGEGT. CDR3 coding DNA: TGTGCCAGCAGTCAACCGGGACAGGGGGCAAAGCTAGCAGGCGATACGCAGTATTTT. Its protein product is CASSQPGQGAKLAGDTQYF.

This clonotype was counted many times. CDR3 residues: CASSPGVGTILEETQYF. In nucleotides, the CDR3 is TGTGCCAGCAGCCCTGGGGTTGGGACCATTCTCGAAGAGACCCAGTACTTC. The chain combines TRBV11-2 with TRBJ2-5; either TRBD1 or TRBD2 may fit D (5 bases each). Trimming took off 5 bases at V and 3 bases at J, with 22 bases between the two ends. Per germline, CDR1 SGHAT and CDR2 FQNNGV. There are 17 residues in the CDR3.

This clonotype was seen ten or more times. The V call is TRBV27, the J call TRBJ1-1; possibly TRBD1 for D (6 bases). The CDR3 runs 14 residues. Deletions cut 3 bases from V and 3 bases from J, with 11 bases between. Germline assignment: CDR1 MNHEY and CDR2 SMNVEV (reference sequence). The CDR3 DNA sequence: TGTGCCAGCAGTTTGGACAGCTCTTACACTGAAGCTTTCTTT. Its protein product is CASSLDSSYTEAFF.